This section outlines one TCR beta chain sequence together with its context. This specimen belongs to a study of T cell clonotyping in hematopoietic cell transplantation. The method was immunoSEQ multiplex PCR; TCRdb's version includes in-frame clones alone and lacks a portion of them. Of 9,000 or so clones in the sample, 60% to 80% were seen once. The CDR3 totals 16 residues. From germline, CDR1 is SGDLS and CDR2 YYNGEE. V lost 2 bases, J lost 5 bases, and 17 bases lay in between. This sample comprised peripheral blood mononuclear cells, obtained 180 days after allogeneic stem cell transplant. The sequence was obtained from a female patient aged 50 to 60 who had an allogeneic stem cell transplant from a related donor, so the T cells may come from the graft donor. Some clones in this sample may be carry-over from other donors' samples. This chain joins TRBV9 and TRBJ2-1, with no clear D. Written as DNA, the CDR3 is TGTGCCAGCAGCGTCAGATCAGTGCCCACCGACAATGAGCAGTTCTTC. Its translation: CASSVRSVPTDNEQFF.